These 21 T cell receptor beta chains share one sample of origin, sequenced in a study of tumor-infiltrating lymphocytes in primary liver carcinoma. Bulk tissue was left unsorted, and RNA and DNA were co-extracted from about 19-30 mg of it. Priming with a constant-region primer yielded TCR beta cDNA from roughly 490 ng total RNA. TCR beta libraries came from three nested multiplex PCR rounds using slightly modified ARM-PCR. A C-beta reverse primer and TRBV1-TRBV30 forward primers served in each of the first two PCR rounds, at ten to eleven cycles apiece. Using its own MiXCR run on the multiplex PCR reads, TCRdb lists one record per CDR3 protein. This table holds about 19,000 distinct CDR3 sequences, almost 80% found once. Sequencing was done on a sample of liver tumor tissue from sampling region 4. As to subset: tumor region T4, right-lateral pole. The origin of the receptors is a woman aged 25-40 years with primary liver carcinoma and hepatitis B virus infection.

On this clonotype: The junction does not match germline at one end; this may be a read error. The chain is built from TRBV29-1 and TRBJ1-5; D is ambiguous. CDR1 and CDR2 from the germline V gene are SQVTM and ANQGSEA. This CDR3 region has 13 residues. The CDR3: CGVVKPRKQPQHF. The DNA of the CDR3 is TGCGGTGTGGTTAAACCGCGCAAGCAGCCCCAGCATTTT.

Notes on this clonotype: A read error may produce the germline difference seen at one junction end. V gene TRBV4-3 combines with J gene TRBJ1-2; the D is unclear. The CDR3 is made up of 14 amino acids. The V gene's germline CDR1 is LGHNA and CDR2 YSLEER. CDR3 bases: TGCGCCAGCAGCGCTGAGTCGGAGATGTATGGCTATACCTTC. Residues: CASSAESEMYGYTF.

The rearrangement uses TRBV11-2 and TRBJ2-3; D may correspond to TRBD1 or TRBD2 (6 bases each). Germline V gene sequence: CDR1 SGHAT, CDR2 FQNNGV. This CDR3 region has 16 residues. Trimming shortened V by 2 bases and J by 0 bases, and 12 bases separated the two germline ends. Here the CDR3 DNA reads TGTGCCAGCAGCTTAAGGGGGGCCCTTAGCACAGATACGCAGTATTTT. Amino acids: CASSLRGALSTDTQYF.

For this clonotype: As the CDR3 is not closed by the conserved phenylalanine or tryptophan, this likely results from a read error. J is TRBJ2-2 and V is TRBV6-1, with D perhaps given as TRBD1 or TRBD2 (6 bases each). This CDR3 is built from 19 residues. Looked up from germline, CDR1 is MNHNS and CDR2 is SASEGT. Here the CDR3 reads CASSETLPGGASNTGELFY. CDR3 nucleotide sequence: TGTGCCAGCAGTGAAACCCTTCCCGGGGGCGCCTCAAACACGGGGGAGCTGTTTTAT.

Comment on this clonotype: One end of the junction does not line up with germline, which may come from a read error. The chain links TRBV4-3 to TRBJ2-1; D is uncertain. The CDR3 consists of 16 residues. Per the germline V gene, CDR1 is LGHNA and CDR2 is YSLEER. This chain's CDR3 is CASSQGALSSHNQQFF. The CDR3 DNA follows: TGCGCCAGCAGCCAAGGTGCCTTAAGCTCCCACAATCAGCAGTTCTTC.

Turning to this clonotype: The conserved closing phenylalanine or tryptophan is absent in this CDR3, likely reflecting a read error. No DNA is shown, since the ends of the CDR3 on it are uncertain; the CDR3 is the one TCRdb lists. The rearrangement links TRBV11-1 to TRBJ1-1. The CDR3 sequence runs 13 residues, both termini included. Germline V gene sequence: CDR1 SGHAT, CDR2 FQDESV (reference sequence). The CDR3 reads CVSSFRLNTEVFL.

To note about this clonotype: Compared with germline, one end of the junction differs, possibly owing to a read error. The chain links TRBV11-1 to TRBJ2-2; TRBD2 agrees at 7 bases. Germline CDR1 SGHAT, CDR2 FQDESV (reference sequence). The CDR3 contains 16 residues. CDR3 DNA: TGTGTCAGCAGCAAGGTTATGGCGGGAGTGTCCGGGGAGCTGTTATTT. Translated, it gives CVSSKVMAGVSGELLF.

There are many counts of this clonotype. The J gene is TRBJ2-1, the V gene TRBV25-1, with D hard to call. The V gene's germline CDR1 is MGHDK and CDR2 SYGVNS. CDR3 length: 10 amino acids. V was shortened by 6 bases and J by 9 bases, with 6 bases between the two germline ends. CDR3 DNA sequence: TGTGCCAGCAGGCATTTTGAGCAGTTCTTC. Protein: CASRHFEQFF.

Remarks on this clonotype: Here the CDR3 omits its conserved ending phenylalanine or tryptophan, so a read error is the likely source. No DNA is shown, since the ends of the CDR3 on it are uncertain; the CDR3 is the one TCRdb lists. V and J are TRBV30 and TRBJ2-1; the D call TRBD2 from the table was never checked on the DNA. The germline CDR1 and CDR2 sequences are GTSNPN and SVGIG (reference sequence). Including both end residues, the CDR3 is 16 amino acids long. The CDR3 reads CAWSRGGTSGRNEHFI.

V usage is TRBV12-3 or TRBV12-4 and J usage is TRBJ2-1, with 11 bases lining up with TRBD2. J was trimmed by 12 bases and V by 6 bases; bases with no gene match: 13. The CDR3 spans 15 residues. CDR3 residues: CASSRSGTSGFGQFF. The CDR3 bases are TGTGCCAGCAGCCGGTCCGGGACTAGCGGATTTGGGCAGTTCTTC.

The gene calls are TRBV11-2 and TRBJ2-3; the match to TRBD1 covers 7 bases. In germline, CDR1 is SGHAT, CDR2 FQNNGV. The CDR3 covers 15 residues. This CDR3 reads CAGRLSGQFTDTQYF. CDR3 bases: TGTGCAGGCAGACTATCGGGACAGTTCACAGATACGCAGTATTTT. The complete variable domain, with remaining parts taken from reference TRBV11-2 and TRBJ2-3, reads EAGVAQSPRYKIIEKRQSVAFWCNPISGHATLYWYQQILGQGPKLLIQFQNNGVVDDSQLPKDRFSAERLKGVDSTLKIQPAKLEDSAVYLCAGRLSGQFTDTQYFGPGTRLTVL.

A note on this clonotype: A read error may account for a junction end that differs from germline. The chain uses TRBV11-2 and TRBJ1-1; TRBD1 aligns across 12 bases. Germline assignment: CDR1 SGHAT and CDR2 FQNNGV. CDR3 length: 20 residues. The chain's CDR3 is CASGARDRGRKRWTNTEAFF. The CDR3 DNA reads as TGCGCCAGCGGTGCTCGGGACAGGGGGCGCAAGAGGTGGACTAACACTGAGGCTTTCTTT.

V gene TRBV29-1 combines with J gene TRBJ2-1, with D tentatively TRBD2 (6 bases). Germline CDR1 SQVTM, CDR2 ANQGSEA. The V end lost 6 bases, the J end lost 11 bases, and 17 bases lay between the germline ends. The CDR3 sequence is 12 residues long. The CDR3 sequence: CSVLRDCNQQFF. In DNA form, the CDR3 reads TGCAGCGTCCTAAGGGACTGCAACCAGCAGTTCTTC.

This clonotype was counted once. No conserved phenylalanine or tryptophan ends this CDR3, so it is likely a read error. V gene TRBV4-3 combines with J gene TRBJ1-2; tentative D call: TRBD1 (5 bases). CDR1 LGHNA and CDR2 YSLEER come from the germline V gene. The CDR3 has 15 residues. CDR3 nucleotides: TGCGCCGGCAGCCAAGATTGGGGCAGGGTCAATGGCTACACCTCC. This codes for CAGSQDWGRVNGYTS.

This clonotype was detected ten times or more. V is TRBV24-1 and J is TRBJ2-6, with D tentatively TRBD1 or TRBD2 (5 bases each). Germline-derived CDR1 and CDR2 are KGHDR and SFDVKD. This CDR3 spans 13 amino acids. The ends were cut back, 7 bases at V and 4 bases at J, with 7 bases in the middle. Here the CDR3 DNA reads TGTGCCACCAGAGGGGACGGGGCCAACGTCCTGACTTTC. The encoded protein is CATRGDGANVLTF.

This chain connects TRBV10-3 to TRBJ2-1; D ambiguous. CDR3 size: 14 residues. Germline V gene sequence: CDR1 ENHRY, CDR2 SYGVKD. The V end was cut by 9 bases, the J end by 8 bases, with 20 bases between. The chain's CDR3 is CAISLTAARDEQFF. The CDR3 DNA is TGTGCCATTAGTCTCACGGCGGCCCGGGATGAGCAGTTCTTC.

On this clonotype itself: One junction end disagrees with the germline gene, perhaps due to a read error. This rearrangement joins TRBV5-6 to TRBJ2-7; D call uncertain. This CDR3 contains 17 residues. Germline-derived CDR1 and CDR2 are SGHDT and YYEEEE. The CDR3 region has the DNA TGTGCTAGCAGCTTGGTTAGGAGCCGCTGGAACGGAGACGAGCAGTACTTC. It yields the protein CASSLVRSRWNGDEQYF.

Comment on this clonotype: Compared with germline, one end of the junction differs, possibly owing to a read error. This rearrangement joins TRBV4-2 to TRBJ2-7; 10 nucleotides agree with TRBD1. Germline V gives CDR1 LGHNA, CDR2 YNFKEQ. This CDR3 is 18 amino acids long. The DNA of the CDR3 is TGTGCCAGCTGCCAGGAACACCTAGGACAGGGGGGACCGTGCGAGCAATACTTC. It codes for CASCQEHLGQGGPCEQYF.

This clonotype was seen a handful of times. Sequence at one end of the junction differs from germline and may be a read error. The chain couples TRBV6-2 or TRBV6-3 to TRBJ2-2; D unresolved. The CDR3 is 13 residues long. Germline V gives CDR1 MNHEY, CDR2 SVGEGT. Here the CDR3 reads CASNYSETGELFF. CDR3 in DNA: TGTGCCAGCAATTACTCAGAGACCGGGGAGCTGTTTTTT.

This clonotype has more than one count but fewer than ten. The chain links TRBV29-1 to TRBJ2-1; tentative D call: TRBD1 (6 bases). CDR1 is SQVTM, CDR2 ANQGSEA, per germline. This CDR3 spans 15 amino acids. V dropped 5 bases and J dropped 5 bases, with 19 bases sitting between them. In nucleotides, the CDR3 is TGCAGCGTTCACAATGGACAGACGATACACAATGAGCAGTTCTTC. It yields the protein CSVHNGQTIHNEQFF.

A note on this clonotype: The CDR3 does not close with the conserved phenylalanine or tryptophan, likely indicating a read error. V gene TRBV11-2 combines with J gene TRBJ2-1, with D possibly being TRBD1 (5 bases). Germline CDR1 reads SGHAT; CDR2 reads FQNNGV. The CDR3 runs 11 residues. The chain's CDR3 is CNSRQLNEQFL. The CDR3 DNA follows: TGTAACAGCCGACAGCTTAATGAGCAGTTCCTC.